Following are 19 T cell receptor beta chains from one sample sequenced in a study of beta chain features in type 1 diabetes. Of the isolated RNA, all was reverse transcribed, and so the sequenced material was expressed TCRB transcripts. Produced via immunoSEQ multiplex PCR; TCRdb's table is partial and in-frame only. The data contain hundreds of thousands of clones, roughly 15% of them singletons. The sequenced sample consisted of naive CD4+ T cells from blood. These TCRs come from a man between 18 and 29 years old in good health.

This clone was found a few times. This chain links TRBV28 with TRBJ2-2, with D unresolved. V was clipped by 4 bases and J by 9 bases, with 9 bases between them. The CDR3 spans 12 residues. CDR1 is MDHEN and CDR2 is SYDVKM in the germline V gene. The CDR3 spells CASSSLPWELFF. The CDR3 nucleotides read TGTGCCAGCAGTTCCCTTCCCTGGGAGCTGTTTTTT.

With respect to this clone: The sample has other DNA sequences that encode this CDR3 too. V gene TRBV5-1 combines with J gene TRBJ1-6; 8 bases match TRBD1. V lost 2 bases, J lost 3 bases, and 1 base stayed unmatched. The CDR3 runs 15 residues. CDR1 is SGHRS and CDR2 is YFSETQ in the germline V gene. The CDR3 DNA sequence: TGCGCCAGCAGCTTAGACAGGGGCTATAATTCACCCCTCCACTTT. This encodes CASSLDRGYNSPLHF.

This clone occurred a few times. One end of the junction is discordant with germline, which a read error may explain. CDR3 nucleotide sequence: TGTGCCAGCAGCACGGGACGATCGCTAGAGGCCCAGTACTTC. Its protein product is CASSTGRSLEAQYF. V gene TRBV5-8 combines with J gene TRBJ2-5, with D tentatively TRBD1 or TRBD2 (5 bases each). The germline gives CDR1 SGHTS, CDR2 YDEGEE. CDR3 length equals 14 residues.

The genes are TRBV7-9 and TRBJ1-1; TRBD1 agrees at 8 bases. Looked up from germline, CDR1 is SEHNR and CDR2 is FQNEAQ (reference sequence). The CDR3 runs 15 residues. After removal of 5 bases from V and 5 bases from J, the junction contained 10 bases not matched to a gene. The CDR3 DNA reads TGTGCCAGCAGCGCACAGGGACAGGTAAAGACTGAAGCTTTCTTT. It encodes CASSAQGQVKTEAFF.

A few counts support this clone. The gene calls are TRBV28 and TRBJ2-7; the match to TRBD1 covers 7 bases. The trim removed 6 bases at V and 2 bases at J, leaving 7 bases unmatched. The CDR3 length is 14 residues. Germline V lookup: CDR1 MDHEN, CDR2 SYDVKM. This CDR3 is CASSKPQGAYEQYF. The DNA for the CDR3 is TGTGCCAGCAGCAAACCCCAGGGGGCCTACGAGCAGTACTTC.

This clone was seen only a few times. The rearrangement links TRBV5-1 to TRBJ2-1, with TRBD1 matching 8 bases. The CDR3 spans 16 residues. Germline lookup yields CDR1 SGHRS and CDR2 YFSETQ. J lost 7 bases, V lost 1 base, and 10 bases had no gene match. CDR3 amino acids: CASSLSAGQGLNEQFF. As DNA, the CDR3 is TGCGCCAGCAGCTTGTCAGCAGGACAGGGTCTAAATGAGCAGTTCTTC.

This clone was observed a few times. The chain has TRBV6-5 and TRBJ1-1; TRBD1 might be the D (6 bases). V was clipped by 4 bases and J by 4 bases, with 19 bases between them. CDR1 and CDR2 (germline): MNHEY, SVGAGI. This CDR3 is 16 amino acids long. In DNA, the CDR3 is TGTGCCAGCAGTTCCCTGATTACAGGGTGGCGCACTGAAGCTTTCTTT. Translating it yields CASSSLITGWRTEAFF.

Points on this clone: The sample carries other DNA sequences with the same CDR3. V usage is TRBV9 and J usage is TRBJ1-1; TRBD1 matches at 12 bases. CDR3 length equals 16 residues. Trimming removed 0 bases from V and 2 bases from J; junction bases left unmatched: 2. CDR1 and CDR2 from the germline V gene are SGDLS and YYNGEE. CDR3 coding DNA: TGTGCCAGCAGCGTAGGAGGGACAGGGGGCAACACTGAAGCTTTCTTT. It is translated as CASSVGGTGGNTEAFF.

This clone turned up a few times. The V call is TRBV5-6, the J call TRBJ2-7, with D uncertain. This CDR3 has 11 residues. V was cut by 7 bases and J by 4 bases, with 9 bases left in between. The V gene's germline CDR1 is SGHDT and CDR2 YYEEEE. CDR3 DNA sequence: TGTGCCAGCGGTAACCGGTACGAGCAGTACTTC. This gives the protein CASGNRYEQYF.

The V and J genes are TRBV4-2 and TRBJ2-7; 8 nucleotides line up with TRBD2. The CDR3 is 15 amino acids. With 0 bases clipped from V and 7 bases from J, the junction kept 8 bases outside the gene matches. Germline V CDR1 and CDR2: LGHNA, YNFKEQ. CDR3 coding DNA: TGTGCCAGCAGCCAAGATCTGGCGGGGGGCTTGGAGCAGTACTTC. Protein product: CASSQDLAGGLEQYF.

The chain carries TRBV14 and TRBJ1-1, with D unresolved. Trimming pared 2 bases from V and 1 base from J, leaving 5 bases between. This CDR3 region has 13 residues. The V gene's germline CDR1 is SGHDN and CDR2 FVKESK. CDR3 residues: CASSQRKNTEAFF. In nucleotides, the CDR3 is TGTGCCAGCAGCCAAAGGAAGAACACTGAAGCTTTCTTT.

This chain connects TRBV7-2 to TRBJ2-7, with 7 bases that match TRBD1. Trimming at V came to 2 bases and at J to 11 bases, leaving 9 bases not matched to a gene. Germline V gene sequence: CDR1 SGHTA, CDR2 FQGNSA. This CDR3 is built from 13 residues. The CDR3 DNA follows: TGTGCCAGCAGCTTACCCCAGACAGGGAAGGAGTACTTC. Translated, it gives CASSLPQTGKEYF. Full variable domain (rest looked up from reference TRBV7-2 and TRBJ2-7): GAGVSQSPSNKVTEKGKDVELRCDPISGHTALYWYRQSLGQGLEFLIYFQGNSAPDKSGLPSDRFSAERTGGSVSTLTIQRTQQEDSAVYLCASSLPQTGKEYFGPGTRLTVT.

This clone was recorded a few times. This chain connects TRBV2 to TRBJ1-4; the D gene is possibly TRBD1 (5 bases). Germline V lookup: CDR1 SNHLY, CDR2 FYNNEI. The CDR3 totals 14 residues. V lost 5 bases, J lost 4 bases, and 11 bases lay in between. The DNA for the CDR3 is TGTGCCAGCAGTCGACAGTCAGATAATGAAAAACTGTTTTTT. This translates into CASSRQSDNEKLFF. Looking up the rest from reference TRBV2 and TRBJ1-4 gives the full variable domain: EPEVTQTPSHQVTQMGQEVILRCVPISNHLYFYWYRQILGQKVEFLVSFYNNEISEKSEIFDDQFSVERPDGSNFTLKIRSTKLEDSAMYFCASSRQSDNEKLFFGSGTQLSVL.

The J gene is TRBJ2-7, the V gene TRBV6-6; weak D call: TRBD1 (7 bases). This CDR3 has 14 amino acids. Trimming pared 2 bases from V and 7 bases from J, leaving 15 bases between. Germline CDR1 MNHNY, CDR2 SVGAGI (reference sequence). The CDR3 coding sequence is TGTGCCAGCAGTTACACAGGACAGGCGGGGGAGCAGTACTTC. It yields the protein CASSYTGQAGEQYF.

The table lists this clone with a few counts. The rearrangement links TRBV2 to TRBJ2-5; the D is unclear. The V end was cut by 8 bases, the J end by 4 bases, with 14 bases between. The CDR3 totals 13 residues. Germline loops: CDR1 SNHLY, CDR2 FYNNEI. The CDR3 protein is CASFGRVGETQYF. The CDR3 DNA is TGTGCCAGCTTCGGCCGGGTGGGAGAGACCCAGTACTTC.

The rearrangement joins TRBV2 to TRBJ2-7; D gene ambiguous. CDR3 size: 12 residues. Germline CDR1 SNHLY, CDR2 FYNNEI. The V and J ends lost 5 bases and 5 bases respectively, with 10 bases between them. DNA for the CDR3: TGTGCCAGCAGTTTCCCGTACCACGAGCAGTACTTC. It is translated as CASSFPYHEQYF.

This sequence joins TRBV12-5 and TRBJ2-1, with 11 nucleotides matching TRBD1. Trimming cost V 6 bases and J 4 bases; bases outside gene matches: 5. Germline assignment: CDR1 LGHNT and CDR2 FRNRAP. This CDR3 spans 15 amino acids. The CDR3 DNA follows: TGTGCTAGTGGACCGGGACAGGGGGGATACAATGAGCAGTTCTTC. Residues: CASGPGQGGYNEQFF. The full variable domain, completed using reference TRBV12-5 and TRBJ2-1, is DARVTQTPRHKVTEMGQEVTMRCQPILGHNTVFWYRQTMMQGLELLAYFRNRAPLDDSGMPKDRFSAEMPDATLATLKIQPSEPRDSAVYFCASGPGQGGYNEQFFGPGTRLTVL.

Only a few counts were recorded for this clone. V gene TRBV9 combines with J gene TRBJ2-7, with a tentative D call TRBD2 (6 bases). The germline V gene encodes CDR1 SGDLS and CDR2 YYNGEE. The CDR3 sequence is 13 residues long. Trimming stripped 3 bases from V and 3 bases from J, with 10 bases between. The CDR3 region has the DNA TGTGCCAGCAGCGCGGGGAGGTTCTACGAGCAGTACTTC. Its translation: CASSAGRFYEQYF.

The chain joins TRBV29-1 to TRBJ2-5; TRBD1 agrees at 9 bases. Germline CDR1 reads SQVTM; CDR2 reads ANQGSEA. Trimming at V came to 7 bases and at J to 4 bases, leaving 7 bases not matched to a gene. This CDR3 spans 13 amino acids. CDR3 loop: CSGTGGGRETQYF. CDR3 nucleotides: TGCAGCGGAACAGGGGGCGGGCGAGAGACCCAGTACTTC.